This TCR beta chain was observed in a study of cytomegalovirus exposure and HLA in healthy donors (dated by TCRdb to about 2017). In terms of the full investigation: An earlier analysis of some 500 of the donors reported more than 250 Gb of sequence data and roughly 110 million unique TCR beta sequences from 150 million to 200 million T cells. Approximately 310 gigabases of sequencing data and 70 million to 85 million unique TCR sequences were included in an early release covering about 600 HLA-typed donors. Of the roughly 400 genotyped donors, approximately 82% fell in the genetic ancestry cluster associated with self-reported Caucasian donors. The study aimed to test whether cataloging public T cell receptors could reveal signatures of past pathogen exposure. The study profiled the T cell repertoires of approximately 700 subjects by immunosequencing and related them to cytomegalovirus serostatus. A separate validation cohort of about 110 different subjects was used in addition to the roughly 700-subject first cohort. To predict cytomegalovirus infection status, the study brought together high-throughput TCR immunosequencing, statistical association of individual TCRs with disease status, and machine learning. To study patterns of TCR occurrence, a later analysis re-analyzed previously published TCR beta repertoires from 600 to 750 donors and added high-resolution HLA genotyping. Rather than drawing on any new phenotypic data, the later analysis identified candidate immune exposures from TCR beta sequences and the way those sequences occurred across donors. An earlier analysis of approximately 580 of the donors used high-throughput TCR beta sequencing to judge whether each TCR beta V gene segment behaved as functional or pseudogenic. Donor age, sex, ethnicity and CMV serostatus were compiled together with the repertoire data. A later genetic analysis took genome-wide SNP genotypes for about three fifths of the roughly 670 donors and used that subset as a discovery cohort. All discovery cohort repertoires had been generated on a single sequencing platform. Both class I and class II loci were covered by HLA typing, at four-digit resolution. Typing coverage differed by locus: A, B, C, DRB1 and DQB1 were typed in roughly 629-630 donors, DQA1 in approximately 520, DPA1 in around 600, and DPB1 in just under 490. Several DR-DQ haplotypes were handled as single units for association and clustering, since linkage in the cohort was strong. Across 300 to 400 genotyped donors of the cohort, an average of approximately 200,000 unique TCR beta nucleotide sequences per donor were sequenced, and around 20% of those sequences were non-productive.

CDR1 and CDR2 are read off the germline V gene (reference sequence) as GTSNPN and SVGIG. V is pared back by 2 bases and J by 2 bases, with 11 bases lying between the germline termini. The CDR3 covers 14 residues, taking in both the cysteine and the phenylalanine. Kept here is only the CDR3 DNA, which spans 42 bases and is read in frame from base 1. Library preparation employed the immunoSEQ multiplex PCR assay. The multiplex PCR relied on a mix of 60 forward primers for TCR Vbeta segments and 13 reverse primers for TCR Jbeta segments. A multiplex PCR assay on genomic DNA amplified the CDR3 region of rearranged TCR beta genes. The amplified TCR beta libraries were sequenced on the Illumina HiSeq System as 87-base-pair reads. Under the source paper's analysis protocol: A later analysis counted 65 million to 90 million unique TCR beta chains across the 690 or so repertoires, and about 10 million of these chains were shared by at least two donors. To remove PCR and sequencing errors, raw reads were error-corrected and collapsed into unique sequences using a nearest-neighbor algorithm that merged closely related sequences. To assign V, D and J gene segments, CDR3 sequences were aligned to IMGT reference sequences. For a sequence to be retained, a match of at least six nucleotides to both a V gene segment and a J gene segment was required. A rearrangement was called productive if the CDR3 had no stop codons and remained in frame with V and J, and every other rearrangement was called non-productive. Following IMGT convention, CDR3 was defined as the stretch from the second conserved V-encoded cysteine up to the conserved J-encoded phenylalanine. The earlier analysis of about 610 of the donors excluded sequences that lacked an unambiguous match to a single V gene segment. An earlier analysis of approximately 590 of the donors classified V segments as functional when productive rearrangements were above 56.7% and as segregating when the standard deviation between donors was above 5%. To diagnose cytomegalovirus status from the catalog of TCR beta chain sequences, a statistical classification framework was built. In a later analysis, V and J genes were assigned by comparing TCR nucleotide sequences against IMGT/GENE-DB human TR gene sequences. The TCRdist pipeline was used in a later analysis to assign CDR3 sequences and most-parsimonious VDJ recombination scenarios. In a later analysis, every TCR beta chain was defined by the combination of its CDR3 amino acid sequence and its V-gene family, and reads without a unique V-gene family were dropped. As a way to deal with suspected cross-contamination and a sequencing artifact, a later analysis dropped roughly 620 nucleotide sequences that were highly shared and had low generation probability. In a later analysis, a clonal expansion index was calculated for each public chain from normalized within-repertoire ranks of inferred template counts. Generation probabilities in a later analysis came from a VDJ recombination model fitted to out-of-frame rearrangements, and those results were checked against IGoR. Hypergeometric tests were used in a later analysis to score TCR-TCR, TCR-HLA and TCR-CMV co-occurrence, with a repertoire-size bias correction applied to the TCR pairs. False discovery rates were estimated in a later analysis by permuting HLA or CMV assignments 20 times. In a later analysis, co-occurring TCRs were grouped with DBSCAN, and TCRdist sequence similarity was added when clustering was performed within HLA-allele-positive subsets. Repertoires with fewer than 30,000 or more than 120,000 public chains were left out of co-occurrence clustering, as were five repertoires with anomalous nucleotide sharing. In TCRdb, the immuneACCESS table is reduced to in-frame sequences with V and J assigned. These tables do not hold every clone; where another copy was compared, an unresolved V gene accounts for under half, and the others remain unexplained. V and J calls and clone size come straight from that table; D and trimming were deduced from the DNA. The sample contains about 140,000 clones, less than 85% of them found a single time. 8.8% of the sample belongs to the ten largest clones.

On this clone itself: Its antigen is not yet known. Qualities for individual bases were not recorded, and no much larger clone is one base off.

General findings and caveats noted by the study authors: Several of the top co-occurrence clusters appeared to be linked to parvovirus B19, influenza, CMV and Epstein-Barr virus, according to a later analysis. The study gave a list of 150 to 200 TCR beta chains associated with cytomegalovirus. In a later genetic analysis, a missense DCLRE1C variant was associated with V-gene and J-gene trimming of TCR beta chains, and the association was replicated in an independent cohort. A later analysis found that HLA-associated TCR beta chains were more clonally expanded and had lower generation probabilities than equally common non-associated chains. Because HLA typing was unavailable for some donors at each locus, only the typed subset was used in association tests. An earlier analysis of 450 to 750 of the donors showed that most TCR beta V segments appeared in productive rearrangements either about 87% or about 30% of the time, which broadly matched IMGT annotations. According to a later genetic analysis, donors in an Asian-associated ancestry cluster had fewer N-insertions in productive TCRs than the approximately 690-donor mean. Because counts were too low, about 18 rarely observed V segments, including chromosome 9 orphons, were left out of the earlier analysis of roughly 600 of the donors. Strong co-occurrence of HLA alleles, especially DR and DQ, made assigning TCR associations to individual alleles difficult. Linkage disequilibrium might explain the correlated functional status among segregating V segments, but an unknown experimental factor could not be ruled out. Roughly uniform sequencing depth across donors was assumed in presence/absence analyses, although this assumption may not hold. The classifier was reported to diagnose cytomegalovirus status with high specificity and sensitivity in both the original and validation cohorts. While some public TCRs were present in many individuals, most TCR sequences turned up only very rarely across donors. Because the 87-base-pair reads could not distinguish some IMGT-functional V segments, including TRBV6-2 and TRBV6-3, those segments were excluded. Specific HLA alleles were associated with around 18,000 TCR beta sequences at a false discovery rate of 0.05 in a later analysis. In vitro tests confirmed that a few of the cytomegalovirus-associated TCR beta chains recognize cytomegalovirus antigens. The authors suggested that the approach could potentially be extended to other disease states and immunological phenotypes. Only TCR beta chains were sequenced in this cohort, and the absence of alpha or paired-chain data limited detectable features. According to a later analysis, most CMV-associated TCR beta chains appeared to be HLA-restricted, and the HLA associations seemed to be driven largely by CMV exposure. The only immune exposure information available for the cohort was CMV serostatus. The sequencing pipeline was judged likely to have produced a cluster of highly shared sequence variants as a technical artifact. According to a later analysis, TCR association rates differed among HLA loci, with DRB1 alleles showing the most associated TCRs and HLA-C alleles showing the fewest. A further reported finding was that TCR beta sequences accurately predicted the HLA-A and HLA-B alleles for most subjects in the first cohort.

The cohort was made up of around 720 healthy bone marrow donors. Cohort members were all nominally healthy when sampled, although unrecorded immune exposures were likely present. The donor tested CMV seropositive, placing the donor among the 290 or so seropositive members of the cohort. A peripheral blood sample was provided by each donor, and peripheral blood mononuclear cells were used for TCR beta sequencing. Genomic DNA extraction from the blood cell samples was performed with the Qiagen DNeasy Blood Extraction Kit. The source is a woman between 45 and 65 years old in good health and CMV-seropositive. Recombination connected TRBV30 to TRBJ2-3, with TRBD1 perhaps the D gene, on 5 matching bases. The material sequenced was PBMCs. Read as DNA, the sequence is TGTGCCTGGAGTAGGACAAGATACACAGATACGCAGTATTTT. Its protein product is CAWSRTRYTDTQYF.